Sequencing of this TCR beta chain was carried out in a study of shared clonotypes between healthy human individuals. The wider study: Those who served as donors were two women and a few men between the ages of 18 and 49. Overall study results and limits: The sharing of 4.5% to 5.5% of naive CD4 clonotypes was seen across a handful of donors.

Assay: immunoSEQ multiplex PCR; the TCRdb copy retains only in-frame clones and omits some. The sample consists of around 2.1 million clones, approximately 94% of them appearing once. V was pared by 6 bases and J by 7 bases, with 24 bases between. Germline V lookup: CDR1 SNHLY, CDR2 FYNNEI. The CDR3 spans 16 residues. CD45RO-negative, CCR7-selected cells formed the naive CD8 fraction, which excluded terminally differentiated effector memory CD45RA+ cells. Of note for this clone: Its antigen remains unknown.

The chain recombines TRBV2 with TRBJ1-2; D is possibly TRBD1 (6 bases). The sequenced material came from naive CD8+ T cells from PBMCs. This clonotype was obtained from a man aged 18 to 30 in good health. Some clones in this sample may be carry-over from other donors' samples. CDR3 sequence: CASRTSGKDRLSGYTF. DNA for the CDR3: TGTGCCAGCAGGACCAGCGGGAAAGACAGGTTGTCTGGCTACACCTTC.